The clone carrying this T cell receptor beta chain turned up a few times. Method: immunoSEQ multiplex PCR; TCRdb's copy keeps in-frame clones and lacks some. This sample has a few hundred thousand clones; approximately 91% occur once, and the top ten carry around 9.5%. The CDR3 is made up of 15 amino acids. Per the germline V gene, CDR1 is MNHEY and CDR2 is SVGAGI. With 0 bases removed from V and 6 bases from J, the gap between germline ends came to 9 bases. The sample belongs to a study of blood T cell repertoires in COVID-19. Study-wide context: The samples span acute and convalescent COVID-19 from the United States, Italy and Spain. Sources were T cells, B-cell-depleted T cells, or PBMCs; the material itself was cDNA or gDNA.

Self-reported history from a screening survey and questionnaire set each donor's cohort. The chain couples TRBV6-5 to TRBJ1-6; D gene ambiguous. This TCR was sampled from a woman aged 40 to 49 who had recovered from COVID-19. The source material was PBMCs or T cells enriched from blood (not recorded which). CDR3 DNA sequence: TGTGCCAGCAGTTACTCCCAGGCGCTTAATTCACCCCTCCACTTT. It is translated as CASSYSQALNSPLHF.